The 25 T cell receptor beta chains presented below share a single source sample, sequenced in a study of response to subunit inactivated influenza vaccine. One entry per CDR3 protein, called by TCRdb with MiXCR from the RT-PCR reads. The sample holds about 530,000 distinct CDR3 sequences, about 10% seen once. This specimen consisted of PBMCs from blood, obtained on the day of vaccination. The receptors come from a man between 50 and 59 years old who received an inactivated influenza vaccine.

This clonotype was observed a handful of times. V is TRBV20-1 and J is TRBJ2-1; the D gene is possibly TRBD2 (6 bases). The germline V and J ends were trimmed by 7 bases and 4 bases, with 17 bases remaining between them. Germline lookup yields CDR1 DFQATT and CDR2 SNEGSKA (reference sequence). The CDR3 runs to 14 residues. CDR3 amino acids: CSVLEGPGYNEQFF. Written as DNA, the CDR3 is TGCAGTGTCCTGGAGGGGCCGGGTTACAATGAGCAGTTCTTC.

This clonotype occurred a few times. This chain links TRBV7-9 with TRBJ2-7, with 8 bases lining up with TRBD2. The CDR3 has 13 amino acids. The ends lost 5 bases at V and 7 bases at J; junction bases unmatched: 7. Germline CDR1 is SEHNR and CDR2 is FQNEAQ (reference sequence). This CDR3 is CASSVTTSVEQYF. Here the CDR3 DNA reads TGTGCCAGCAGCGTAACGACTAGCGTAGAGCAGTACTTC.

This clonotype was seen ten or more times. The chain has TRBV12-3 or TRBV12-4 and TRBJ2-7; TRBD2 matches at 8 bases. J lost 3 bases, V lost 5 bases, and 3 bases had no gene match. The CDR3 has 13 amino acids. CDR3 in DNA: TGTGCCAGCAGTCCCGGGACTAGCTACGAGCAGTACTTC. It encodes CASSPGTSYEQYF.

This clonotype has just a few counts. The V call is TRBV6-5, the J call TRBJ1-1; D unresolved. The CDR3 is 11 residues long. The V and J ends lost 6 bases and 6 bases respectively, with 8 bases between them. Germline V gives CDR1 MNHEY, CDR2 SVGAGI. CDR3 protein: CASSYGPEAFF. Here the CDR3 DNA reads TGTGCCAGCAGCTATGGACCTGAAGCTTTCTTT.

This clonotype was recorded a few times. V and J are TRBV6-2 or TRBV6-3 and TRBJ2-1, with 10 bases aligning to TRBD2. The germline V gene encodes CDR1 MNHEY and CDR2 SVGEGT. With V trimmed by 7 bases and J by 1 base, 7 bases remained unmatched. The CDR3 totals 16 residues. This CDR3 reads CASTSLSGRSYNEQFF. The CDR3 region has the DNA TGTGCCAGCACGTCCCTTAGCGGGAGGTCCTACAATGAGCAGTTCTTC.

V gene TRBV7-2 combines with J gene TRBJ2-5; D uncertain. CDR3 length: 14 amino acids. V was pared by 7 bases and J by 5 bases, with 17 bases between. Looked up from germline, CDR1 is SGHTA and CDR2 is FQGNSA. CDR3 sequence: CASTQQSRFETQYF. CDR3 coding DNA: TGTGCCAGCACCCAACAGTCACGCTTCGAGACCCAGTACTTC. Filled out from reference TRBV7-2 and TRBJ2-5, the complete variable domain reads GAGVSQSPSNKVTEKGKDVELRCDPISGHTALYWYRQSLGQGLEFLIYFQGNSAPDKSGLPSDRFSAERTGGSVSTLTIQRTQQEDSAVYLCASTQQSRFETQYFGPGTRLLVL.

This clonotype has a count of ten or more. The chain has TRBV7-8 and TRBJ2-1, with D possibly matching TRBD2 (5 bases). V was trimmed by 5 bases and J by 0 bases, leaving 14 bases between them. The CDR3 consists of 16 residues. The germline gives CDR1 SGHVS, CDR2 FQNEAQ. CDR3 sequence (DNA): TGTGCCAGCAGCGAGACTGTGGGGAGCTCCTACAATGAGCAGTTCTTC. Residues: CASSETVGSSYNEQFF.

The CDR3 DNA sequence: TGTGCCAGCAGCCACTTCCCAGGGGGCGCGGACACCATATATTTT. This gives the protein CASSHFPGGADTIYF. The chain uses TRBV14 and TRBJ1-3; 8 nucleotides align to TRBD1. The CDR3 totals 15 residues. From germline, CDR1 is SGHDN and CDR2 FVKESK. V lost 3 bases, J lost 8 bases, and 9 bases stayed unmatched.

The chain has TRBV11-2 and TRBJ2-3; 13 nucleotides line up with TRBD2. Trimming cost V 1 base and J 3 bases; bases outside gene matches: 7. The CDR3 runs to 18 residues. Germline V CDR1 and CDR2: SGHAT, FQNNGV. The CDR3 is CASSLVWTSGRGTDTQYF. The DNA of the CDR3 is TGTGCCAGCAGCTTAGTGTGGACTAGCGGGAGAGGGACAGATACGCAGTATTTT.

This clonotype was seen a few times. V is TRBV5-1 and J is TRBJ2-7; 7 bases are shared with TRBD2. The CDR3 consists of 14 residues. The V gene end was trimmed by 5 bases and the J gene end by 2 bases; junction bases not matched to a gene: 7. The germline V gene has CDR1 SGHRS and CDR2 YFSETQ. The CDR3 DNA reads TGCGCCAGCAGTCGATACCGGGAGGCCTACGAGCAGTACTTC. It is translated as CASSRYREAYEQYF.

This clonotype was seen repeatedly, ten times or more. This chain links TRBV12-3 or TRBV12-4 with TRBJ2-3; tentatively, D is TRBD2 (6 bases). CDR3 size: 13 residues. V gave up 7 bases and J gave up 4 bases, with 12 bases separating them. The CDR3 region is CASTPGGADTQYF. CDR3 in DNA: TGTGCCAGCACCCCCGGCGGGGCAGATACGCAGTATTTT.

This clonotype was seen ten or more times. This chain links TRBV11-2 with TRBJ2-5; D may be TRBD1 (5 bases). Germline V gives CDR1 SGHAT, CDR2 FQNNGV. Trimming took off 6 bases at V and 4 bases at J, with 18 bases between the two ends. The CDR3 runs 15 residues. In DNA form, the CDR3 reads TGTGCCAGCAGTCGCCCAGGGCCAGGAGCAGAGACCCAGTACTTC. Encoded protein: CASSRPGPGAETQYF. Variable domain in full (rest from reference TRBV11-2 and TRBJ2-5): EAGVAQSPRYKIIEKRQSVAFWCNPISGHATLYWYQQILGQGPKLLIQFQNNGVVDDSQLPKDRFSAERLKGVDSTLKIQPAKLEDSAVYLCASSRPGPGAETQYFGPGTRLLVL.

This clonotype was detected a few times. The chain is built from TRBV13 and TRBJ2-3, with TRBD2 identical over 12 bases. The CDR3 runs 15 residues. Germline V gene data show CDR1 as PRHDT and CDR2 as FYEKMQ (reference sequence). V shed 5 bases and J 5 bases; nucleotides not matched to a gene: 5. The CDR3 DNA reads as TGTGCCAGCAGCCGACGGACTAGCGGGGAAGATACGCAGTATTTT. It is translated as CASSRRTSGEDTQYF.

This clonotype was recorded at least ten times. This chain uses TRBV5-1 with TRBJ2-5, with D possibly being TRBD2 (5 bases). The CDR3 is made up of 16 amino acids. V shed 1 base and J shed 3 bases, with 16 bases lying between them. Germline lookup yields CDR1 SGHRS and CDR2 YFSETQ. CDR3 in DNA: TGCGCCAGCAGCTTGTTTTCCGGGGTCTCGAAAGAGACCCAGTACTTC. It specifies CASSLFSGVSKETQYF. Full variable domain (rest looked up from reference TRBV5-1 and TRBJ2-5): KAGVTQTPRYLIKTRGQQVTLSCSPISGHRSVSWYQQTPGQGLQFLFEYFSETQRNKGNFPGRFSGRQFSNSRSEMNVSTLELGDSALYLCASSLFSGVSKETQYFGPGTRLLVL.

There are a few counts of this clonotype. The rearrangement uses TRBV20-1 and TRBJ1-1, with 7 bases that match TRBD1. V gave up 2 bases and J gave up 7 bases; unmatched junction bases: 7. Germline V gives CDR1 DFQATT, CDR2 SNEGSKA (reference sequence). The CDR3 is 13 amino acids. The CDR3 DNA follows: TGCAGTGCTAGAATCTATAACAGGGGTGAAGCTTTCTTT. Translating it yields CSARIYNRGEAFF.

A few counts support this clonotype. V is TRBV20-1 and J is TRBJ2-1, with 10 bases fitting TRBD2. Trimming at V came to 2 bases and at J to 8 bases, leaving 9 bases not matched to a gene. Germline-derived CDR1 and CDR2 are DFQATT and SNEGSKA (reference sequence). The CDR3 is made up of 15 amino acids. CDR3 sequence (DNA): TGCAGTGCTAGACCACTGGGGACTAGCGCCGATGAGCAGTTCTTC. This translates into CSARPLGTSADEQFF.

CDR3 bases: TGTGCCTGGGGTCGGAAGTACAGGGAGAATCAGCCCCAGCATTTT. Amino acids: CAWGRKYRENQPQHF. This sequence joins TRBV30 and TRBJ1-5; maybe TRBD1 (6 bases). Germline CDR1 reads GTSNPN; CDR2 reads SVGIG (reference sequence). The CDR3 sequence is 15 residues long. Trimming pared 5 bases from V and 4 bases from J, leaving 18 bases between.

This clonotype was seen more than once but under ten times. The chain carries TRBV20-1 and TRBJ2-2; TRBD2 agrees at 8 bases. This CDR3 contains 14 residues. V trimming: 4 bases; J trimming: 3 bases; junction bases outside the gene matches: 4. Germline assignment: CDR1 DFQATT and CDR2 SNEGSKA (reference sequence). The CDR3 DNA is TGCAGTGCTAACGGGGGGGTGCACACCGGGGAGCTGTTTTTT. This gives the protein CSANGGVHTGELFF.

The genes are TRBV12-3 or TRBV12-4 and TRBJ1-1, with a weak D call TRBD1 (6 bases). V was clipped by 6 bases and J by 3 bases, with 17 bases between them. The CDR3 totals 15 residues. CDR3 in amino acids: CASSPSRGSYTEAFF. For the CDR3, the DNA is TGTGCCAGCAGCCCGAGCAGGGGATCGTACACTGAAGCTTTCTTT.

The J gene is TRBJ2-5, the V gene TRBV29-1; perhaps TRBD2 as D (6 bases). This CDR3 contains 16 residues. The germline CDR1 and CDR2 sequences are SQVTM and ANQGSEA. The V gene lost 4 bases and the J gene lost 7 bases, with 25 bases spanning the gap. CDR3 loop: CSVAGGETADTRTQYF. The CDR3 DNA reads TGCAGCGTTGCAGGCGGGGAGACGGCAGATACAAGGACCCAGTACTTC.

The DNA for the CDR3 is TGTGCCAGCAGGGGGGATCCCTACGAGCAGTACTTC. This encodes CASRGDPYEQYF. V usage is TRBV2 and J usage is TRBJ2-7; possibly TRBD1 or TRBD2 for D (5 bases each). Trimming left V 6 bases short and J 2 bases short, with 8 bases between. The CDR3 is 12 residues long. Germline assignment: CDR1 SNHLY and CDR2 FYNNEI.

The V and J genes are TRBV11-2 and TRBJ2-1; no definite D call. The CDR3 loop spans 17 amino acids. Trimming shortened V by 1 base and J by 2 bases, and 15 bases separated the two germline ends. From germline, CDR1 is SGHAT and CDR2 FQNNGV. In nucleotides, the CDR3 is TGTGCCAGCAGCTTAGTTCCCCCGGTCTTCCCCTACAATGAGCAGTTCTTC. Its protein product is CASSLVPPVFPYNEQFF.

This chain joins TRBV7-9 and TRBJ2-2; tentatively, D is TRBD2 (6 bases). This CDR3 region has 14 residues. Trimming removed 8 bases from V and 1 base from J, with 11 bases in between. Germline loops: CDR1 SEHNR, CDR2 FQNEAQ (reference sequence). In DNA, the CDR3 is TGTGCCAGCCTGTATAGCGGGAACACCGGGGAGCTGTTTTTT. It yields the protein CASLYSGNTGELFF.

The chain couples TRBV5-5 to TRBJ2-3; 11 nucleotides align to TRBD2. Germline-derived CDR1 and CDR2 are SGHKS and YYEKEE (reference sequence). The CDR3 has 15 amino acids. V dropped 4 bases and J dropped 3; count of bases not matched to a gene: 4. The CDR3 is CASSMGTSGTDTQYF. CDR3 in DNA: TGTGCCAGCAGCATGGGGACTAGCGGAACAGATACGCAGTATTTT. The full variable domain, rest sourced from reference TRBV5-5 and TRBJ2-3, is DAGVTQSPTHLIKTRGQQVTLRCSPISGHKSVSWYQQVLGQGPQFIFQYYEKEERGRGNFPDRFSARQFPNYSSELNVNALLLGDSALYLCASSMGTSGTDTQYFGPGTRLTVL.

The gene calls are TRBV6-5 and TRBJ2-6; no clear D gene. The germline CDR1 and CDR2 sequences are MNHEY and SVGAGI. The V gene lost 2 bases and the J gene lost 0 bases, with 14 bases spanning the gap. This CDR3 comprises 18 residues. The DNA of the CDR3 is TGTGCCAGCAGTTACGACGACGGAAGCATCTCTGGGGCCAACGTCCTGACTTTC. Residues: CASSYDDGSISGANVLTF.